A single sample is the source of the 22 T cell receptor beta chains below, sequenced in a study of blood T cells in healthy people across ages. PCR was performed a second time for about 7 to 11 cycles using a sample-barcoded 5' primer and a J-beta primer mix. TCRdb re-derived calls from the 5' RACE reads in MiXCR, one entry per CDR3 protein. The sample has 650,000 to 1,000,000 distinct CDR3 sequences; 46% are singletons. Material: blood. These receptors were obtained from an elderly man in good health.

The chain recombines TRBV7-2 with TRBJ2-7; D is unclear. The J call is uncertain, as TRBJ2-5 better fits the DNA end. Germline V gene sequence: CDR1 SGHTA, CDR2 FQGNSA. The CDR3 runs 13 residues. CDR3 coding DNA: TGTGCCAGCAGCTTAGCGCTAATGGAGACCCAGTACTTC. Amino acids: CASSLALMETQYF.

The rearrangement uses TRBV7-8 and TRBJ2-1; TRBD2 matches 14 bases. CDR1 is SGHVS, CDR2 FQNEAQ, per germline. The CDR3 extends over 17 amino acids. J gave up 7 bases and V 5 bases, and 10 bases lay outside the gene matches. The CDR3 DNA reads TGTGCCAGCAGCCAACTGGGACTAGCGGGAGCTGGAAATGAGCAGTTCTTC. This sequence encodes CASSQLGLAGAGNEQFF.

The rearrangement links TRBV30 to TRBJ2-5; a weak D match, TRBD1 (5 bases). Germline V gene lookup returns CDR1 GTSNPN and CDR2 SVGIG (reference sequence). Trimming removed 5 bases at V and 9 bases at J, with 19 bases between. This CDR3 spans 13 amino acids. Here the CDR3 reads CAWDLRVDGAQYF. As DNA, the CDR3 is TGTGCCTGGGACCTCAGGGTTGATGGGGCCCAGTACTTC. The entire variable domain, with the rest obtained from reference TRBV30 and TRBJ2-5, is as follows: SQTIHQWPATLVQPVGSPLSLECTVEGTSNPNLYWYRQAAGRGLQLLFYSVGIGQISSEVPQNLSASRPQDRQFILSSKKLLLSDSGFYLCAWDLRVDGAQYFGPGTRLLVL.

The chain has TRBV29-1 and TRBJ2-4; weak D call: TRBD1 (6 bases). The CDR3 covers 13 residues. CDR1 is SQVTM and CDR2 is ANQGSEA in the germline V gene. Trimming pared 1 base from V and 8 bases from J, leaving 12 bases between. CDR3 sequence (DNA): TGCAGCGTTGAAGTGAACAGGGCAGACATTCAGTACTTC. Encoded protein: CSVEVNRADIQYF.

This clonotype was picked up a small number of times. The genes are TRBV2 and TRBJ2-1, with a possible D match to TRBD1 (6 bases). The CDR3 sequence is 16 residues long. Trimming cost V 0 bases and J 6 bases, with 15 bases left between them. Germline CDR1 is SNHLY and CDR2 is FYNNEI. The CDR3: CASSEASAGVSNEQFF. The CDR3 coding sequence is TGTGCCAGCAGTGAAGCATCGGCAGGGGTTAGCAATGAGCAGTTCTTC. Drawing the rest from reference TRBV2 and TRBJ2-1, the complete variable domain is EPEVTQTPSHQVTQMGQEVILRCVPISNHLYFYWYRQILGQKVEFLVSFYNNEISEKSEIFDDQFSVERPDGSNFTLKIRSTKLEDSAMYFCASSEASAGVSNEQFFGPGTRLTVL.

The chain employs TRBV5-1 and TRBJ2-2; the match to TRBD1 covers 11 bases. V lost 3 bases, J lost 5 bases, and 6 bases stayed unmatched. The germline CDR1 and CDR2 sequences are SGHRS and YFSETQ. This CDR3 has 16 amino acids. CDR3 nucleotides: TGCGCCAGCAGCTCGAGGACAGGGGGCAGGACCGGGGAGCTGTTTTTT. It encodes CASSSRTGGRTGELFF.

This CDR3 is CASTQVAVHNEQYF. For the CDR3, the DNA is TGTGCCAGCACCCAGGTAGCGGTCCACAATGAGCAGTACTTC. V gene TRBV11-2 combines with J gene TRBJ2-1, with D perhaps TRBD2 (6 bases). The DNA end favors TRBJ2-7, so the J call may be wrong. CDR3 length: 14 amino acids. CDR1 is SGHAT, CDR2 FQNNGV, per germline.

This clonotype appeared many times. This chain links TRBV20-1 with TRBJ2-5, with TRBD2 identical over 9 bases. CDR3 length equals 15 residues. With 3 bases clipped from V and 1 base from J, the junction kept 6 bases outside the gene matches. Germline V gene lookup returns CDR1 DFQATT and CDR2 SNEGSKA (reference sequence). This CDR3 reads CSASVASGTQETQYF. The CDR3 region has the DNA TGCAGTGCTAGCGTCGCTAGCGGGACCCAAGAGACCCAGTACTTC.

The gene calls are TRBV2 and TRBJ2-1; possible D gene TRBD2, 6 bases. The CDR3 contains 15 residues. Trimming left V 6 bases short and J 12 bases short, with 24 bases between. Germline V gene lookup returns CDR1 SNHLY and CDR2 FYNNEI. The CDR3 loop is CASRGGVDSYDGQFF. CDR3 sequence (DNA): TGTGCCAGCAGGGGGGGAGTTGACTCCTACGATGGGCAGTTCTTC.

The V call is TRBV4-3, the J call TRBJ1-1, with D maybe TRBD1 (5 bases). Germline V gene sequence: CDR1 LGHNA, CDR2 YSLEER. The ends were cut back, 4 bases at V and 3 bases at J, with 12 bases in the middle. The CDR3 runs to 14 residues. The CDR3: CASSRGRGDTEAFF. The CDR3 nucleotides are TGCGCCAGCAGCCGAGGTCGAGGGGACACTGAAGCTTTCTTT.

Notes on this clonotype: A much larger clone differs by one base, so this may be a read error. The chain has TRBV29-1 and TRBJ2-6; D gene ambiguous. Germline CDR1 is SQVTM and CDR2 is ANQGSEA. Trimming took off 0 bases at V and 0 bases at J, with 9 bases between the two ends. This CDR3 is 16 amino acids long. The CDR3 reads CSVEDWVNSGANVLTF. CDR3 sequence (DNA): TGCAGCGTTGAAGATTGGGTAAACTCTGGGGCCAACGTCCTGACTTTC.

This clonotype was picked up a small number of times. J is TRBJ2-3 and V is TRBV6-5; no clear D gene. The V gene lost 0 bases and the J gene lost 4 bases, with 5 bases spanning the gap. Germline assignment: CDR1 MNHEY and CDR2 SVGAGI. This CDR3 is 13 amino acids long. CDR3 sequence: CASSYSMADTQYF. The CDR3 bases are TGTGCCAGCAGTTACTCCATGGCAGATACGCAGTATTTT.

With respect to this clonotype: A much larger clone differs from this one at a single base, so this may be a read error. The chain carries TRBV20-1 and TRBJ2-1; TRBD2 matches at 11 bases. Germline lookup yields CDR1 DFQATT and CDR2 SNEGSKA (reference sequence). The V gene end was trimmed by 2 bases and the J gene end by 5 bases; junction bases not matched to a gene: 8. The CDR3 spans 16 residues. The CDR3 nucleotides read TGCAGTGCTAGATCCCCAGGGGGACTAGCGGACAATGAGCAGTTCTTC. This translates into CSARSPGGLADNEQFF.

CDR3 residues: CASSQRGGGDNEQFF. The CDR3, as DNA: TGTGCCAGCAGCCAACGAGGCGGGGGGGACAATGAGCAGTTCTTC. The J gene is TRBJ2-1, the V gene TRBV7-3; 9 bases agree with TRBD2. The CDR3 is made up of 15 amino acids. V gave up 5 bases and J gave up 5 bases; unmatched junction bases: 7. CDR1 is SGHTA and CDR2 is FQGTGA in the germline V gene.

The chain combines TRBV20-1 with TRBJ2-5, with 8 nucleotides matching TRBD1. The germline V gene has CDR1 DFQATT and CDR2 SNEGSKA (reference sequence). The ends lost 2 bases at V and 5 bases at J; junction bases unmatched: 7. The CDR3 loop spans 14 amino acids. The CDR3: CSARLTGEAETQYF. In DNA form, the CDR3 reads TGCAGTGCTAGATTGACAGGGGAAGCGGAGACCCAGTACTTC.

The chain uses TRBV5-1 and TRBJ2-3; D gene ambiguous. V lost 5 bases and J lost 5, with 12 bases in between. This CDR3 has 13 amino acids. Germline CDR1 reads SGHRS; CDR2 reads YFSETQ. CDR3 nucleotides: TGCGCCAGCAGTCAACACACAGAAGATACGCAGTATTTT. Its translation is CASSQHTEDTQYF.

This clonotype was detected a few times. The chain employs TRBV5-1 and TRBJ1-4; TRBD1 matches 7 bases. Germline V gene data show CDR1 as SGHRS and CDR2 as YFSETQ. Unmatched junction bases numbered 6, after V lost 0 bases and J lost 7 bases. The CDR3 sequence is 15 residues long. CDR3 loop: CASSLDRGRIEKLFF. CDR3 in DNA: TGCGCCAGCAGCTTGGACAGGGGAAGAATTGAAAAACTGTTTTTT.

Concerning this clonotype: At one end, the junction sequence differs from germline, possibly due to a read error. The CDR3 loop is CSASGSGYSEQFF. The DNA of the CDR3 is TGCAGTGCTAGTGGTAGCGGATACAGTGAGCAGTTCTTC. The chain employs TRBV20-1 and TRBJ2-1; weak D call: TRBD2 (6 bases). The CDR3 is 13 residues long. Germline-derived CDR1 and CDR2 are DFQATT and SNEGSKA (reference sequence).

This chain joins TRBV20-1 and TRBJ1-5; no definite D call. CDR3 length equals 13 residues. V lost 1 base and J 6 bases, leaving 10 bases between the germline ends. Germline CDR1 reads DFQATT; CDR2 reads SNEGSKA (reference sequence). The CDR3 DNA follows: TGCAGTGCTAGAGTGGATAACGGTCAGCCCCAGCATTTT. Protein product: CSARVDNGQPQHF.

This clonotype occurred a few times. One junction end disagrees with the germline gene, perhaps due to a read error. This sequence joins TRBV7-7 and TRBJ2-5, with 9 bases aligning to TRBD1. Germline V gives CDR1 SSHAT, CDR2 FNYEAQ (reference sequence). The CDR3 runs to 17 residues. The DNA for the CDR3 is TGTGCTAGCAGCCGAGACTCCGGGACAGGGCTTTCGGTACGCCAGTACTTC. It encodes CASSRDSGTGLSVRQYF.

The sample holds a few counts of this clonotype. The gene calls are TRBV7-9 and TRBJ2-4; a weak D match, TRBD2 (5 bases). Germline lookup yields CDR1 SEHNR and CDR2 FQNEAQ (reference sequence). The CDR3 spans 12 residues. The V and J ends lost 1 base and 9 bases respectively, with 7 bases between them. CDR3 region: CASSLGGGIQYF. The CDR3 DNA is TGTGCCAGCAGCTTAGGAGGAGGCATTCAGTACTTC.

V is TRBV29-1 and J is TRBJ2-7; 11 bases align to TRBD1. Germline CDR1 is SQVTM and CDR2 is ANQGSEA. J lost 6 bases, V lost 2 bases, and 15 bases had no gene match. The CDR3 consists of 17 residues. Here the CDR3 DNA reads TGCAGCGTTGAAACGGACAGGGGGCTTGCGGGGGTTGGCGAGCAGTACTTC. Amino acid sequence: CSVETDRGLAGVGEQYF.